One and the same sample provided the 11 T cell receptor beta chains below, sequenced in a study of blood T cell repertoires in COVID-19 (dated by TCRdb to the early 2020s). The library was made by the immunoSEQ multiplex PCR assay. What TCRdb holds here is the immuneACCESS table cut down to in-frame rearrangements. Part of the clones is not present; checked against another copy, under half of the missing clones reflect an unresolved V gene, and the others are unexplained. In all, the sample holds some 190,000 clones, and around 80% of those were seen once. About 7.8% of the sample goes to the ten largest clones. What was sequenced was peripheral blood. The receptor source for this set is an elderly woman with COVID-19, enrolled during active disease.

The chain has TRBV19 and TRBJ2-7; 8 bases fit TRBD1. From germline, CDR1 is LNHDA and CDR2 SQIVND (reference sequence). V shed 10 bases, J shed 2 bases, and the junction held 7 bases outside the gene matches. The CDR3 spans 13 residues. CDR3 protein: CATADRVTYEQYF. The CDR3 region has the DNA TGTGCCACCGCGGACAGGGTAACCTACGAGCAGTACTTC. The variable domain in full, with the rest retrieved from reference TRBV19 and TRBJ2-7, is DGGITQSPKYLFRKEGQNVTLSCEQNLNHDAMYWYRQDPGQGLRLIYYSQIVNDFQKGDIAEGYSVSREKKESFPLTVTSAQKNPTAFYLCATADRVTYEQYFGPGTRLTVT.

The V call is TRBV2, the J call TRBJ2-7, with D tentatively TRBD1 (6 bases). The V end lost 4 bases, the J end lost 5 bases, and 12 bases lay between the germline ends. This CDR3 has 13 residues. Germline V CDR1 and CDR2: SNHLY, FYNNEI. CDR3 sequence: CASSVQGSHEQYF. The CDR3 region has the DNA TGTGCCAGCAGTGTACAGGGCAGCCACGAGCAGTACTTC.

The chain has TRBV5-1 and TRBJ2-1; 11 positions match TRBD2. The CDR3 is 15 amino acids. The V and J ends lost 5 bases and 5 bases, in that order; junction bases with no gene match: 6. Germline CDR1 and CDR2: SGHRS and YFSETQ. This chain's CDR3 is CASRPGTSGDNEQFF. In DNA, the CDR3 is TGCGCCAGCAGGCCCGGGACTAGCGGAGACAATGAGCAGTTCTTC.

The chain combines TRBV19 with TRBJ1-1, with D possibly matching TRBD1 (6 bases). The ends were cut back, 3 bases at V and 0 bases at J, with 11 bases in the middle. Looked up from germline, CDR1 is LNHDA and CDR2 is SQIVND (reference sequence). This CDR3 comprises 15 residues. The chain's CDR3 is CASSITTGLNTEAFF. CDR3 DNA sequence: TGTGCCAGTAGTATCACGACAGGTTTGAACACTGAAGCTTTCTTT.

This clone turned up a few times. The chain recombines TRBV5-6 with TRBJ2-2, with TRBD2 as a possible D gene (5 bases). CDR1 SGHDT and CDR2 YYEEEE come from the germline V gene. The CDR3 has 15 residues. Trimming stripped 0 bases from V and 4 bases from J, with 10 bases between. The CDR3 DNA sequence: TGTGCCAGCAGCTTGGGAGGGTTCCGCACCGGGGAGCTGTTTTTT. Amino acid sequence: CASSLGGFRTGELFF.

The V and J genes are TRBV5-8 and TRBJ1-5; D unclear. Trimming left V 6 bases short and J 3 bases short, with 10 bases between. CDR1 is SGHTS, CDR2 YDEGEE, per germline. The CDR3 has 13 amino acids. CDR3 bases: TGTGCCAGCAATCGACTGATCAATCAGCCCCAGCATTTT. It is translated as CASNRLINQPQHF.

CDR3 nucleotides: TGTGCCAGCAGCTTAAGTCCGGGGGTCGACTATGGCTACACCTTC. Translation: CASSLSPGVDYGYTF. The rearrangement uses TRBV7-6 and TRBJ1-2; tentative D call: TRBD1 (5 bases). This CDR3 is built from 15 residues. V was cut by 2 bases and J by 3 bases, with 13 bases left in between. Germline assignment: CDR1 SGHVS and CDR2 FNYEAQ.

The chain combines TRBV2 with TRBJ1-5; no clear D gene. The CDR3 contains 14 residues. Trimming left V 0 bases short and J 5 bases short, with 8 bases between. Germline assignment: CDR1 SNHLY and CDR2 FYNNEI. In DNA, the CDR3 is TGTGCCAGCAGTGAAGCGCTTCGGGATCAGCCCCAGCATTTT. It is translated as CASSEALRDQPQHF.

The chain has TRBV7-9 and TRBJ2-2; D is perhaps TRBD2 (5 bases). The CDR3 is 17 amino acids. Looked up from germline, CDR1 is SEHNR and CDR2 is FQNEAQ (reference sequence). V was cut by 0 bases and J by 4 bases, with 15 bases left in between. The CDR3 bases are TGTGCCAGCAGCTTAGCCCCCTTAAGGGAGATCACCGGGGAGCTGTTTTTT. This codes for CASSLAPLREITGELFF.

The chain links TRBV3-1 (or the pseudogene TRBV3-2) to TRBJ2-1, with TRBD1 identical over 8 bases. The trim removed 5 bases at V and 6 bases at J, leaving 12 bases unmatched. Germline lookup yields CDR1 LGHDT and CDR2 YNNKEL (reference sequence). CDR3 length: 16 amino acids. CDR3 amino acids: CASSSFGQGRFNEQFF. CDR3 nucleotide sequence: TGTGCCAGCAGCTCATTCGGACAGGGACGATTCAATGAGCAGTTCTTC.

This clone was seen only a few times. The rearrangement uses TRBV24-1 and TRBJ2-3; 14 nucleotides align to TRBD2. The ends lost 4 bases at V and 4 bases at J; junction bases unmatched: 3. This CDR3 comprises 16 residues. CDR1 is KGHDR, CDR2 SFDVKD, per germline. The CDR3 spells CATSDPGLAGADTQYF. In nucleotides, the CDR3 is TGTGCCACCAGTGACCCGGGACTAGCGGGAGCAGATACGCAGTATTTT.